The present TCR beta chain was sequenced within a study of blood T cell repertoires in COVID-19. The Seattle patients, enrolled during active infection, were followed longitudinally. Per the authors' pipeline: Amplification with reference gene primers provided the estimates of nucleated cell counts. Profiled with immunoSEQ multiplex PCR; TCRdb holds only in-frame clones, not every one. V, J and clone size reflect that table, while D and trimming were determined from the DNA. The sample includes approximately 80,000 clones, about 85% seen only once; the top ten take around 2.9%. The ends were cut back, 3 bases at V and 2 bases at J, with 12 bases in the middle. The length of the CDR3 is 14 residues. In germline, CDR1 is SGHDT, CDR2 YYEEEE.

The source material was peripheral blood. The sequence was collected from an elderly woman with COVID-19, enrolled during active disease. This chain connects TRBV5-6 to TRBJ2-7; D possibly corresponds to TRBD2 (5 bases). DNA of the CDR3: TGTGCCAGCAGCTCTCTGGACGGGGCCTACGAGCAGTACTTC. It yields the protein CASSSLDGAYEQYF.